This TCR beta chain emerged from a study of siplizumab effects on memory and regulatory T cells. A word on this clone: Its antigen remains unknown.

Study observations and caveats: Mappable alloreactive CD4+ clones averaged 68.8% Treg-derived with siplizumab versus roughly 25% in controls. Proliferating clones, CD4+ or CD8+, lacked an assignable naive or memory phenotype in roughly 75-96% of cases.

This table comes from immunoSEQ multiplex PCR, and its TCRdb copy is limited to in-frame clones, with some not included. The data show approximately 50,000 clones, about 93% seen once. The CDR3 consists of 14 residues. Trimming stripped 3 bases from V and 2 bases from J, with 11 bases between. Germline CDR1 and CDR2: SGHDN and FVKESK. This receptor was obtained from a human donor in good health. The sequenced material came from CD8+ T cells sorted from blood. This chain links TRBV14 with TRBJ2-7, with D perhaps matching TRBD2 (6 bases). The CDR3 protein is CASSQRGQPYEQYF. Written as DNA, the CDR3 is TGTGCCAGCAGCCAGCGGGGTCAGCCCTACGAGCAGTACTTC.